This paragraph reports one T cell receptor beta chain. This clonotype was detected many times. Its recognized antigen is unknown. No much larger clone exists at a distance of one base, and base qualities are not known. For CDR1 and CDR2, the germline V gene (reference sequence) lists SGHNT and YYREEE. The CDR3 goes from the cysteine to the phenylalanine over 16 residues. Just CDR3 DNA is preserved here, 48 bases in frame from base 1. Unmatched junction bases come to 4, with V trimmed by 2 bases and J by 0 bases. The sample originates from a study of early T cells in non-severe SARS-CoV-2 infection (dated by TCRdb to about 2021). General notes on the study: Bulk RNA from unsorted whole blood was used for TCR sequencing, so alpha and beta chains could not be paired. What the study reported, not specific to this receptor: Matching against VDJdb was skewed toward anti-spike CD8 responses, likely underestimated virus-specific expansions, and missed private and CD4 specificities.

This was a case-control study nested in a cohort of healthcare workers in London, UK, who had nasopharyngeal swab PCR tests and blood samples taken every week. Between 23 and 31 March 2020, the week of the UK lockdown, healthcare workers were enrolled and then followed up weekly for as long as 16 weeks. The library was generated by 5' RACE. Sequencing took place on a NextSeq 500. To correct for sequencing error and PCR bias, the TCR library protocol tagged individual cDNA molecules with unique molecular identifiers. Both TCR alpha and beta chains were sequenced, and tight co-correlation was observed between alpha and beta sequence abundances in each sample. As for the original processing: Decombinator V4 was used to annotate the V gene, J gene and CDR3 of the TCR sequences. TCRs were defined as expanded if a significant change between any two time points was detected under a Poisson model with p below 0.0001. TCR abundances were normalised to the total number of TCRs sequenced per sample and were expressed as counts per million. TRAV1-2 paired with TRAJ12, TRAJ20 or TRAJ33 defined MAIT TCRs, while TRAV10 paired with TRAJ18 defined iNKT TCRs. A search of VDJdb, accessed on 1 November 2021, was run for TCRs annotated to CMV, EBV and SARS-CoV-2, with TCRs annotated for multiple antigens excluded. The public sequencing data were trimmed at Q25 with fastp and processed into clonotypes with MiXCR by TCRdb, which kept only in-frame beta chains. Each CDR3 protein gets just one entry, which takes the most common genes and DNA from the rows behind it. V and J calls and clone size were set by TCRdb, not the authors. The sample yields fewer than 35,000 distinct CDR3 sequences; approximately 5% were counted once. The top ten clones comprise 13% of the sample.

The receptor was derived from an adult who was a healthcare worker with PCR-confirmed SARS-CoV-2 infection or an uninfected control (not recorded which). Sequenced: whole blood. This chain joins TRBV5-4 to TRBJ2-3; 9 bases in between match TRBD2. In nucleotide form, the sequence is TGTGCCAGCAGCTTCAGACTAGCGGCTAGCACAGATACGCAGTATTTT. Translation gives CASSFRLAASTDTQYF.